The entry below gives a single T cell receptor beta chain sequence along with its context. These data are taken from a study of blood T cell repertoires in COVID-19. Study as a whole: The United States, Italy and Spain supplied acute and convalescent COVID-19 samples.

TCRdb keeps only in-frame clones here, not all; method: immunoSEQ multiplex PCR. In the table there are approximately 81,000 clones, roughly 82% of which are singletons. V dropped 5 bases and J dropped 10; count of bases not matched to a gene: 18. The CDR3 is made up of 19 amino acids. CDR1 is SGHTA and CDR2 is FQGTGA in the germline V gene. Sample: peripheral blood. The chain has TRBV7-3 and TRBJ2-3; 16 bases are a match to TRBD2. This clonotype originated in a human donor in a cohort sampled during active COVID-19. The CDR3 nucleotides read TGTGCCAGCAGCCCTCGCGGGACTAGCGGGGGGGTAGGCATAGGTGCGCAGTATTTT. Translated: CASSPRGTSGGVGIGAQYF.